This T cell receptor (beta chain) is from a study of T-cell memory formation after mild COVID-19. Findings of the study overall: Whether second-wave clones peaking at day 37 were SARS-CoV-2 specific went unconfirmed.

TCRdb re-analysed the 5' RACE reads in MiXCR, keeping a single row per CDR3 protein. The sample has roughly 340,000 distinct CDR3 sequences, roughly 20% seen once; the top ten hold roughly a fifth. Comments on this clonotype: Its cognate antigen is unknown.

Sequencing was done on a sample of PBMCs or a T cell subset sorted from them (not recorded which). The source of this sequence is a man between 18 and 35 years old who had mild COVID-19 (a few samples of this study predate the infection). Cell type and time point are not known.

In DNA form, the CDR3 reads TGTGCCGTCCTCCCGCGGGGGGGCGCAGATACGCAGTATTTT. Encoded protein: CAVLPRGGADTQYF. V gene TRBV7-6 combines with J gene TRBJ2-3, with 9 bases that match TRBD2. V shed 11 bases, J shed 4 bases, and the junction held 10 bases outside the gene matches. The germline V gene encodes CDR1 SGHVS and CDR2 FNYEAQ. This CDR3 has 14 residues.